This entry is about one TCR beta chain. Its antigen remains unidentified. Base quality data are lacking; no much larger clone is found one base away. The data originate from a study of cytomegalovirus exposure and HLA in healthy donors (TCRdb year 2017). A note on the overall study: An earlier analysis of approximately 550 of the donors reported 250 to 300 Gb of sequence data and approximately 110 million unique TCR beta sequences from some 180 million T cells. In addition to the first cohort of 666 subjects, a separate validation cohort of approximately 130 different subjects was used. Every discovery cohort repertoire had been produced on one sequencing platform. The T cell repertoires of under 700 subjects were profiled by immunosequencing and related to cytomegalovirus serostatus. An early release covering about 600 HLA-typed donors comprised 300 to 350 gigabases of sequencing data and some 79 million unique TCR sequences. In an earlier analysis of roughly 600 of the donors, high-throughput TCR beta sequencing was used to judge whether each TCR beta V gene segment behaved as functional or pseudogenic. Donor age, sex, ethnicity and CMV serostatus were compiled alongside the repertoire data. The later analysis used no new phenotypic data to find candidate immune exposures, relying instead on TCR beta sequences and their occurrence across donors. Class I and class II HLA loci were covered by the typing at four-digit resolution. Across about 380 genotyped donors of the cohort, an average of roughly 230,000 unique TCR beta nucleotide sequences per donor were sequenced, and roughly a sixth of those sequences were non-productive. The genetic ancestry cluster associated with self-reported Caucasian donors included about four fifths of the 398 genotyped donors. The study aimed to test whether signatures of past pathogen exposure could be identified by cataloging public T cell receptors. To predict cytomegalovirus infection status, the study combined high-throughput TCR immunosequencing, statistical association of individual TCRs with disease status, and machine learning. To study patterns of TCR occurrence, a later analysis re-analyzed previously published TCR beta repertoires from around 670 donors and added high-resolution HLA genotyping. A later genetic analysis used genome-wide SNP genotypes for about three fifths of the 666 donors, treating that subset as a discovery cohort. Typing coverage varied by locus: about 620-640 donors for A, B, C, DRB1 and DQB1; approximately 520 for DQA1; approximately 610 for DPA1; 400 to 480 for DPB1. Several DR-DQ haplotypes were treated as single units for association and clustering because of strong linkage in the cohort.

From the cysteine through the phenylalanine, the CDR3 covers 15 amino acids. Only the CDR3 part of the read is kept: 45 bases, read in frame from the first base. Taken from the germline V gene (reference sequence), the CDR1 and CDR2 loops are LNHNV and YYDKDF. The trim is 6 bases for V and 2 bases for J, with a gap of 16 bases between the germline ends. The cohort comprised approximately 700 healthy bone marrow donors. All cohort members were sampled while nominally healthy, although unrecorded immune exposures were likely present. The donor tested CMV seropositive and was one of the 289 seropositive cohort members. Every donor gave a peripheral blood sample, and the peripheral blood mononuclear cells from that sample were used for TCR beta sequencing. The Qiagen DNeasy Blood Extraction Kit was used to extract genomic DNA from the blood cell samples. Library preparation was by the immunoSEQ multiplex PCR assay. A mixture of 60 forward primers for TCR Vbeta segments and 13 reverse primers for TCR Jbeta segments was used in the multiplex PCR. The CDR3 region of rearranged TCR beta genes was amplified from genomic DNA by a multiplex PCR assay. On the Illumina HiSeq System, the amplified TCR beta libraries were sequenced as 87-base-pair reads. Per the original workflow: A later analysis tallied 75 million to 85 million unique TCR beta chains across the 700 or so repertoires, and around 12 million of those chains were shared by two or more donors. Raw reads were error-corrected and collapsed into unique sequences with a nearest-neighbor algorithm that merged closely related sequences to remove PCR and sequencing errors. Alignment of CDR3 sequences to IMGT reference sequences was used to assign V, D and J gene segments. For a sequence to be retained, a match of at least six nucleotides was required to both a V gene segment and a J gene segment. Rearrangements were called productive when the CDR3 lacked stop codons and stayed in frame with V and J; all others were non-productive. CDR3 was defined by IMGT convention, running from the second conserved V-encoded cysteine to the conserved J-encoded phenylalanine. The earlier analysis of a few hundred of the donors excluded sequences that lacked an unambiguous match to a single V gene segment. An earlier analysis of several hundred of the donors called V segments functional above 56.7% productive rearrangements and segregating when the between-donor standard deviation exceeded 5%. To diagnose cytomegalovirus status from the catalog of TCR beta chain sequences, a statistical classification framework was built. In a later analysis, TCR nucleotide sequences were compared against IMGT/GENE-DB human TR gene sequences so that V and J genes could be assigned. A later analysis assigned CDR3 sequences and most-parsimonious VDJ recombination scenarios with the TCRdist pipeline. A later analysis defined each TCR beta chain by its CDR3 amino acid sequence plus V-gene family, and excluded reads lacking a unique V-gene family. To address suspected cross-contamination and a sequencing artifact, a later analysis removed a few hundred highly shared, low-generation-probability nucleotide sequences. In a later analysis, a clonal expansion index for each public chain was calculated from normalized within-repertoire ranks of inferred template counts. A later analysis computed generation probabilities with a VDJ recombination model fitted to out-of-frame rearrangements, and checked the results against IGoR. In a later analysis, TCR-TCR, TCR-HLA and TCR-CMV co-occurrence was scored with hypergeometric tests, and a repertoire-size bias correction was applied to TCR pairs. A later analysis estimated false discovery rates by permuting HLA or CMV assignments 20 times. In a later analysis, co-occurring TCRs were grouped using DBSCAN, and TCRdist sequence similarity was added for clustering within HLA-allele-positive subsets. Co-occurrence clustering excluded repertoires with fewer than 30,000 or more than 120,000 public chains, plus five with anomalous nucleotide sharing. This is the immuneACCESS table as TCRdb keeps it, with only in-frame sequences that have V and J called. A part of the clones is gone; compared with another copy, unresolved V genes explain less than half, and the rest is unexplained. V and J calls and clone size follow that table, whereas D and trimming were derived from the DNA. Within this sample are about 120,000 clones, with around 77% of them counted one time only. The top ten constitute roughly 5% of the sample.

General conclusions and limits of the study: It was suggested by the authors that the approach could potentially be generalized to other disease states and immunological phenotypes. Most CMV-associated TCR beta chains appeared to be HLA-restricted in a later analysis, and the HLA associations seemed to be driven largely by CMV exposure. According to a later genetic analysis, donors in an Asian-associated ancestry cluster had fewer N-insertions in productive TCRs than the approximately 670-donor mean. According to a later analysis, TCR association rates differed among HLA loci, with DRB1 alleles showing the most associated TCRs and HLA-C alleles showing the fewest. CMV serostatus was the only immune exposure information available for the cohort. Presence/absence analyses assumed roughly uniform sequencing depth across donors, an assumption that may not hold. Because counts were too low, roughly 18 rarely observed V segments, including chromosome 9 orphons, were left out of the earlier analysis of 587 of the donors. Specific HLA alleles were associated with 18,000 or so TCR beta sequences at a false discovery rate of 0.05 in a later analysis. While some public TCRs were present in many individuals, most TCR sequences turned up only very rarely across donors. Because the 87-base-pair reads could not distinguish some IMGT-functional V segments, including TRBV6-2 and TRBV6-3, those segments were excluded. An earlier analysis of around 500 of the donors showed that most TCR beta V segments appeared in productive rearrangements either about 87% or about 30% of the time, which broadly matched IMGT annotations. A further reported finding was that TCR beta sequences accurately predicted the HLA-A and HLA-B alleles for most subjects in the first cohort. In vitro tests confirmed that three of the cytomegalovirus-associated TCR beta chains recognize cytomegalovirus antigens. A total of roughly 160 TCR beta chains were listed by the study as associated with cytomegalovirus. In both the original and validation cohorts, the classifier was reported to diagnose cytomegalovirus status with high specificity and sensitivity. Correlated functional status among segregating V segments might be attributable to linkage disequilibrium, but an unknown experimental factor could not be ruled out. Because HLA typing was unavailable for some donors at each locus, only the typed subset was used in association tests. Compared with equally common non-associated chains, HLA-associated TCR beta chains in a later analysis were more clonally expanded and had lower generation probabilities. This cohort had only TCR beta chains sequenced, and the lack of alpha or paired-chain data limited which features could be detected. A cluster of highly shared sequence variants was judged likely to represent a technical artifact of the sequencing pipeline. Assigning TCR associations to individual alleles was difficult when HLA alleles, especially DR and DQ, strongly co-occurred. An association between a missense DCLRE1C variant and V-gene and J-gene trimming of TCR beta chains was found in a later genetic analysis and replicated in an independent cohort. A later analysis reported that several top co-occurrence clusters appeared linked to parvovirus B19, influenza, CMV and Epstein-Barr virus.

The chain links TRBV15 with TRBJ1-2; no confident D gene assignment can be made. The sequenced sample was PBMCs. This receptor was taken from a young woman in good health and CMV-seropositive. The DNA sequence is as follows: TGTGCCACCAGTCCTCCTCAAGACGGGAACTATGGCTACACCTTC. Its protein reads: CATSPPQDGNYGYTF.